The sample holds many counts of the clone carrying this T cell receptor (beta chain). No antigen is known for it. This entry comes from a study of T cells in narcolepsy. Study as a whole: Healthy controls were enrolled alongside patients with narcolepsy type 1 or type 2.

The study, taken as a whole, reports: Blood of same and different patients, but not healthy controls, reportedly held recurring autoreactive clonotypes. Same-patient CSF and blood CD4+ T cell clonotypes included HCRT-specific and TRIB2-specific autoreactive ones.

Libraries were prepared by immunoSEQ multiplex PCR; TCRdb keeps only in-frame clonotypes and omits some of them. The sample records more than 2,000 clones, roughly 27% being singletons. CDR3 length: 16 residues. Trimming took 1 base from V and 4 from J; bases not matched to a gene: 6. This chain joins TRBV5-3 and TRBJ2-2; 8 nucleotides match TRBD2. TRBV5-3 qualifies as an ORF whose function is uncertain. The origin of this receptor is a human donor with narcolepsy. Sequenced material: cultured CD4+ T cells from cerebrospinal fluid. CDR3 sequence reads: CARSLTGGAGTGELFF. For the CDR3, the DNA is TGTGCCAGAAGCTTGACCGGGGGGGCCGGCACCGGGGAGCTGTTTTTT.